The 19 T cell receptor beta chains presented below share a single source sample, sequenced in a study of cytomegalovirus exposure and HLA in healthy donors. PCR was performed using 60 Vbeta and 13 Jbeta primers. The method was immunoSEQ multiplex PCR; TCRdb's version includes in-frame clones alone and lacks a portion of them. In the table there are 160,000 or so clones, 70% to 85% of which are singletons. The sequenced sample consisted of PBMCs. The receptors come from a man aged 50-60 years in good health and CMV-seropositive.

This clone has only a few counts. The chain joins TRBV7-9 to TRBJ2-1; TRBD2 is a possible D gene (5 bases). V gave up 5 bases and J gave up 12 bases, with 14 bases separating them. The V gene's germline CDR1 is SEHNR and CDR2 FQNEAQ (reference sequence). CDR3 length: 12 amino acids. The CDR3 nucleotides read TGTGCCAGCAGCAGGCTTTTGGACTCGCAGTTCTTC. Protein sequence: CASSRLLDSQFF.

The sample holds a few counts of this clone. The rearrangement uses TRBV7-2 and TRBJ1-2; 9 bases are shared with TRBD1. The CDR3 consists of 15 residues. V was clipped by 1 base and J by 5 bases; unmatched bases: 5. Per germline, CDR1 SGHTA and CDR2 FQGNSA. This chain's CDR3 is CASSLGTGGAYGYTF. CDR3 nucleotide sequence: TGTGCCAGCAGCTTAGGTACAGGGGGCGCGTATGGCTACACCTTC.

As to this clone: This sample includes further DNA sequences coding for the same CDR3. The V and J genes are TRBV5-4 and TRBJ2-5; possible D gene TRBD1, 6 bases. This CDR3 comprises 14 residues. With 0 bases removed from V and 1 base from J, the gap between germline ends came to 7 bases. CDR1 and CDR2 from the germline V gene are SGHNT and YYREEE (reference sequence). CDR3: CASSLGGPQETQYF. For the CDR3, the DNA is TGTGCCAGCAGCTTGGGGGGGCCCCAAGAGACCCAGTACTTC. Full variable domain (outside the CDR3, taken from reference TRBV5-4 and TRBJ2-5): ETGVTQSPTHLIKTRGQQVTLRCSSQSGHNTVSWYQQALGQGPQFIFQYYREEENGRGNFPPRFSGLQFPNYSSELNVNALELDDSALYLCASSLGGPQETQYFGPGTRLLVL.

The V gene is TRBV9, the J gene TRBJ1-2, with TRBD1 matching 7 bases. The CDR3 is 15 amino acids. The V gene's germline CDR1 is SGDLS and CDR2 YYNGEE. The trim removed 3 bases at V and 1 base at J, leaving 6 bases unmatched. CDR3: CASSAYTGVNYGYTF. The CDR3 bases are TGTGCCAGCAGCGCCTACACAGGGGTTAACTATGGCTACACCTTC.

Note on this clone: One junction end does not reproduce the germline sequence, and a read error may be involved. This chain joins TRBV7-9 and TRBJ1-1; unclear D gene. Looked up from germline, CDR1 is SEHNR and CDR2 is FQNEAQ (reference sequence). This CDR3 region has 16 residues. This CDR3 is CSSSHSGRRTNTEAFF. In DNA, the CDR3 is TGTTCCAGCAGCCATAGTGGCCGGAGGACGAACACTGAAGCTTTCTTT.

The CDR3 reads CASSMRSPPTYEQYF. CDR3 coding DNA: TGTGCCAGTAGTATGAGGTCTCCCCCCACCTACGAGCAGTACTTC. The V and J genes are TRBV19 and TRBJ2-7; D call uncertain. Per the germline V gene, CDR1 is LNHDA and CDR2 is SQIVND (reference sequence). The CDR3 is 15 amino acids. V was cut by 3 bases and J by 2 bases, with 14 bases left in between.

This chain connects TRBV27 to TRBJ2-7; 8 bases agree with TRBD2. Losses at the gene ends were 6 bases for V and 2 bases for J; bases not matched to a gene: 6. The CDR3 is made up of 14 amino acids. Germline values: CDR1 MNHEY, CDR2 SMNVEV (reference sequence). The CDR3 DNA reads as TGTGCCAGCAGCATTAGCGGGGAAGCCTACGAGCAGTACTTC. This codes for CASSISGEAYEQYF.

CDR3 nucleotides: TGTGCCAGCAGCCAAGGACCAGAAGGGAGCCTAGCCAAAAACATTCAGTACTTC. Translation: CASSQGPEGSLAKNIQYF. This chain connects TRBV4-2 to TRBJ2-4; TRBD2 is a possible D gene (5 bases). The CDR3 length is 18 residues. V gave up 1 base and J gave up 0 bases, with 16 bases separating them. The germline CDR1 and CDR2 sequences are LGHNA and YNFKEQ.

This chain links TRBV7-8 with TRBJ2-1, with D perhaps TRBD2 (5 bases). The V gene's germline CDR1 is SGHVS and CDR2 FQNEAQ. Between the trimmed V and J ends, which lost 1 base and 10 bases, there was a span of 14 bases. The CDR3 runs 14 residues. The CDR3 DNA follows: TGTGCCAGCAGCTTAGAGAATGAGGGTGGAGAGCAGTTCTTC. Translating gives CASSLENEGGEQFF.

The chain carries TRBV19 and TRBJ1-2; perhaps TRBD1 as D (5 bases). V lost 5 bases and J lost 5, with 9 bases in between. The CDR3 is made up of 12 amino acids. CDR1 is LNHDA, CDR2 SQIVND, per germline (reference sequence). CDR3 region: CASSPGVYGYTF. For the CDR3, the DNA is TGTGCCAGTAGTCCGGGGGTATATGGCTACACCTTC.

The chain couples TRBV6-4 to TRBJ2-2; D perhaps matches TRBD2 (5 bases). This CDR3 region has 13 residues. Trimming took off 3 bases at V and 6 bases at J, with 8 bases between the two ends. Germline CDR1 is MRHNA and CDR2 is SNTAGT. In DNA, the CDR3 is TGTGCCAGCAGTGAAACTAGGCCCGGGGAGCTGTTTTTT. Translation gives CASSETRPGELFF.

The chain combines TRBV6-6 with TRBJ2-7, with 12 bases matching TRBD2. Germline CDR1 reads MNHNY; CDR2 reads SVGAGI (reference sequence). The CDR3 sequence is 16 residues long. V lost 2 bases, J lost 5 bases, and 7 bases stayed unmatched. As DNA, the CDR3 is TGTGCCAGCAGTTACGGGCTAGCGGGAGGGCCCCACGAGCAGTACGTC. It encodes CASSYGLAGGPHEQYV.

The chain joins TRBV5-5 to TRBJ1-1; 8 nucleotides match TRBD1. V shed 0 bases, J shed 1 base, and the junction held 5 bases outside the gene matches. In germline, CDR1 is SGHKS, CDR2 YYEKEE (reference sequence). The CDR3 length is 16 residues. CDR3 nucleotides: TGTGCCAGCAGCTTGGTGGGGACAGGCTCGAACACTGAAGCTTTCTTT. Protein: CASSLVGTGSNTEAFF.

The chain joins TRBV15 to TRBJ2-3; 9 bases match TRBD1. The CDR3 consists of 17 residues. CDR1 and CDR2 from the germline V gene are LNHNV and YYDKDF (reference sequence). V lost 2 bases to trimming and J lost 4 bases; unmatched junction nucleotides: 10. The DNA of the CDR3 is TGTGCCACCAGCAGATCATGGACAGGGGTGGGGTCAGATACGCAGTATTTT. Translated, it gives CATSRSWTGVGSDTQYF.

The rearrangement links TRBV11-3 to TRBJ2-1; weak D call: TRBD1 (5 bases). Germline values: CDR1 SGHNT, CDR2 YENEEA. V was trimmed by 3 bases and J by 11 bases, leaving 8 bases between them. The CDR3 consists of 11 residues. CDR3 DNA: TGTGCCAGCAGCTTTACAGGAAAGCAGTTCTTC. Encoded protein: CASSFTGKQFF.

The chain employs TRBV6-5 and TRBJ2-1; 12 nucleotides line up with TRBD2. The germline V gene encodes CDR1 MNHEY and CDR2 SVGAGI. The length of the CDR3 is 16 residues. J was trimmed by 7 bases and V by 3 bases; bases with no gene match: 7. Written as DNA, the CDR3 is TGTGCCAGCAGTTATCTAGCGGGAGGGCCGTCTAATGAGCAGTTCTTC. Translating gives CASSYLAGGPSNEQFF.

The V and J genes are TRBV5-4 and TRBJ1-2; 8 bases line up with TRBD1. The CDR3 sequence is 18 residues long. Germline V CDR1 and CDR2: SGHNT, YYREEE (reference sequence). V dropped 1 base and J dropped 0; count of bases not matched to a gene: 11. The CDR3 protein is CASSLYGPTGGANYGYTF. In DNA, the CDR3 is TGTGCCAGCAGCTTGTATGGACCTACAGGGGGGGCTAACTATGGCTACACCTTC.

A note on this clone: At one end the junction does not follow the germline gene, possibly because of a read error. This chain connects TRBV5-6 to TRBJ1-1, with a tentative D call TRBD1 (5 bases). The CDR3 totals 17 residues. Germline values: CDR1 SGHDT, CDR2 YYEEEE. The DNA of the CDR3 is TGTGCCAGCAGCTTGGAGACTCCCGCACCAGGGAACACTGAAGCTCTCTTT. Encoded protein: CASSLETPAPGNTEALF.

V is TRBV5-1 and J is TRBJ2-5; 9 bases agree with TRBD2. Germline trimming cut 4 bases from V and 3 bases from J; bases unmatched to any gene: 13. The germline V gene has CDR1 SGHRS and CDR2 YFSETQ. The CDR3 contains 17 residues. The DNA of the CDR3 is TGCGCCAGCAGCCCCTTCGTTAAGGTAGCGGGAGAAGAGACCCAGTACTTC. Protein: CASSPFVKVAGEETQYF.